What follows are 3 T cell receptor beta chains derived from one specimen sequenced in a study of cytomegalovirus exposure and HLA in healthy donors. This PCR relied on a set of 60 Vbeta primers and 13 Jbeta primers. Using immunoSEQ multiplex PCR, the repertoire was profiled, and TCRdb retains in-frame clones only, with some absent. The sample lists roughly 150,000 clones; 82% were seen once. Material: PBMCs. The source of these receptors is a woman in her forties or fifties in good health and CMV-seropositive.

The chain joins TRBV7-2 to TRBJ2-1; 10 bases are a match to TRBD2. Per germline, CDR1 SGHTA and CDR2 FQGNSA. Trimming at V came to 5 bases and at J to 8 bases, leaving 9 bases not matched to a gene. This CDR3 comprises 15 residues. The CDR3: CASSRSGGEGDEQFF. DNA of the CDR3: TGTGCCAGCAGCCGAAGCGGGGGGGAAGGCGATGAGCAGTTCTTC.

This sequence joins TRBV4-2 and TRBJ2-3; no reliable D call. V was cut by 1 base and J by 4 bases, with 9 bases left in between. This CDR3 is built from 14 residues. Germline V CDR1 and CDR2: LGHNA, YNFKEQ. The CDR3: CASSQGRVPDTQYF. In DNA form, the CDR3 reads TGTGCCAGCAGCCAAGGTCGTGTTCCAGATACGCAGTATTTT.

The chain employs TRBV6-5 and TRBJ2-5, with D unclear. Germline assignment: CDR1 MNHEY and CDR2 SVGAGI. This CDR3 is 15 amino acids long. V was pared by 2 bases and J by 5 bases, with 15 bases between. CDR3 in DNA: TGTGCCAGCAGTTACAGTAAGGCCAGAGGCGAGACCCAGTACTTC. Protein: CASSYSKARGETQYF.